The 19 T cell receptor beta chains below come from one sample, sequenced in a study of yellow fever vaccine responses in identical twins. From the RT-PCR reads, TCRdb called clonotypes with MiXCR, one entry per CDR3 protein. The repertoire consists of several thousand distinct CDR3 sequences, with more than 70% occurring once and the leading ten covering about 2.5%. Sequencing used T cells from blood (PBMCs), unsorted or a sorted subset (not recorded which), obtained before or after yellow fever vaccination (not recorded which). These receptors all stem from a woman aged 18-30 years who received the yellow fever vaccine.

The chain carries TRBV18 and TRBJ2-3; 10 bases match TRBD2. This CDR3 contains 15 residues. The V segment lost 3 bases and the J segment 2 bases; nucleotides outside the gene matches: 2. Germline values: CDR1 KGHSH, CDR2 LQKENI. CDR3 coding DNA: TGTGCCAGCTCACCCAGCGGGGGGGACACAGATACGCAGTATTTT. Translated: CASSPSGGDTDTQYF.

The V and J genes are TRBV6-1 and TRBJ2-1; TRBD2 is a possible D gene (7 bases). The ends were cut back, 4 bases at V and 10 bases at J, with 20 bases in the middle. The CDR3 runs 15 residues. CDR1 MNHNS and CDR2 SASEGT come from the germline V gene. The CDR3 loop reads CASSAPSGSQGEQFF. In nucleotides, the CDR3 is TGTGCCAGCAGTGCACCTAGCGGATCCCAGGGGGAGCAGTTCTTC.

The V gene is TRBV13, the J gene TRBJ1-2; no firm D call. This CDR3 contains 12 residues. Germline V gene data show CDR1 as PRHDT and CDR2 as FYEKMQ (reference sequence). V gave up 10 bases and J gave up 2 bases, with 11 bases separating them. Here the CDR3 reads CANTWANYGYTF. CDR3 sequence (DNA): TGTGCCAACACGTGGGCGAACTATGGCTACACCTTC.

This clonotype was seen a handful of times. The chain couples TRBV11-3 to TRBJ1-5, with 10 bases matching TRBD1. The trim removed 4 bases at V and 7 bases at J, leaving 4 bases unmatched. CDR3 length: 14 residues. The germline CDR1 and CDR2 sequences are SGHNT and YENEEA. The CDR3, as DNA: TGTGCCAGCAGCTCCGGACAGGGGGGCCAGCCCCAGCATTTT. Translation: CASSSGQGGQPQHF.

V and J are TRBV4-2 and TRBJ2-7; TRBD1 matches 7 bases. CDR3 length: 15 residues. Trimming at V came to 1 base and at J to 4 bases, leaving 7 bases not matched to a gene. Germline CDR1 is LGHNA and CDR2 is YNFKEQ. The CDR3 DNA sequence: TGTGCCAGCAGCCAAGGACAGGGCTCCATTTACGAGCAGTACTTC. Translating it yields CASSQGQGSIYEQYF.

This clonotype was seen only once. The rearrangement uses TRBV25-1 and TRBJ2-2; tentative D call: TRBD1 (5 bases). The CDR3 spans 17 residues. V lost 5 bases and J lost 6, with 22 bases in between. CDR1 and CDR2 (germline): MGHDK, SYGVNS. The CDR3 region has the DNA TGTGCCAGCAGTCCCCCTTGGAGCAGGGTAGGAGCCGGGGAGCTGTTTTTT. Protein sequence: CASSPPWSRVGAGELFF.

The chain has TRBV7-1 and TRBJ1-2; no reliable D call. TRBV7-1 has ORF status, its function being uncertain. The CDR3 has 15 amino acids. V lost 5 bases and J 8 bases, leaving 21 bases between the germline ends. CDR3: CASSPELITLWGYTF. The CDR3 nucleotides are TGTGCCAGCAGCCCTGAATTAATCACCCTATGGGGCTACACCTTC.

CDR3 nucleotides: TGTGCCAGCAGTTCCCTGCACGAGCTGTTTTTT. It yields the protein CASSSLHELFF. The chain is built from TRBV12-3 or TRBV12-4 and TRBJ2-2; D is uncertain. Trimming stripped 4 bases from V and 11 bases from J, with 8 bases between. The CDR3 has 11 amino acids.

The V call is TRBV15, the J call TRBJ2-7, with TRBD2 identical over 7 bases. The CDR3 consists of 16 residues. After removal of 0 bases from V and 5 bases from J, the junction contained 10 bases not matched to a gene. Germline values: CDR1 LNHNV, CDR2 YYDKDF (reference sequence). DNA of the CDR3: TGTGCCACCAGCAGAGATCGAGGGGAGGGGAAAAACGAGCAGTACTTC. It specifies CATSRDRGEGKNEQYF.

This rearrangement joins TRBV19 to TRBJ2-7; 11 nucleotides match TRBD2. Per germline, CDR1 LNHDA and CDR2 SQIVND (reference sequence). Trimming took 5 bases from V and 4 from J; bases not matched to a gene: 4. The CDR3 runs 14 residues. CDR3 coding DNA: TGTGCCAGTAGTCCCGGGACTAGCGGTTACGAGCAGTACTTC. Its translation: CASSPGTSGYEQYF.

The chain uses TRBV7-9 and TRBJ1-2, with 9 bases fitting TRBD1. The trim removed 5 bases at V and 4 bases at J, leaving 5 bases unmatched. The CDR3 has 14 amino acids. Germline lookup yields CDR1 SEHNR and CDR2 FQNEAQ (reference sequence). The CDR3: CASSKQGAAYGYTF. CDR3 nucleotide sequence: TGTGCCAGCAGCAAACAGGGGGCTGCCTATGGCTACACCTTC.

The rearrangement joins TRBV3-1 to TRBJ1-5; D ambiguous. The CDR3 runs 15 residues. CDR1 and CDR2 (germline): LGHDT, YNNKEL (reference sequence). The germline V and J ends were trimmed by 0 bases and 1 base, with 7 bases remaining between them. The CDR3 spells CASSQDGVSNQPQHF. The CDR3 bases are TGTGCCAGCAGCCAAGATGGAGTAAGCAATCAGCCCCAGCATTTT.

V is TRBV4-2 and J is TRBJ2-7; D ambiguous. The germline CDR1 and CDR2 sequences are LGHNA and YNFKEQ. V lost 4 bases to trimming and J lost 1 base, with 20 bases between them. The CDR3 is 17 residues long. The CDR3: CASSPGLGIQPSYEQYF. The CDR3 DNA is TGTGCCAGCAGCCCCGGATTAGGGATCCAACCTTCCTACGAGCAGTACTTC.

The V call is TRBV6-2 or TRBV6-3, the J call TRBJ2-5, with TRBD2 as a possible D gene (5 bases). Germline-derived CDR1 and CDR2 are MNHEY and SVGEGT. This CDR3 is 12 amino acids long. Trimming took 2 bases from V and 12 from J, leaving 13 bases between them. DNA of the CDR3: TGTGCCAGCAGTTACACATCGGACGGGAAGTACTTC. Its protein product is CASSYTSDGKYF.

The chain has TRBV20-1 and TRBJ2-1, with D unclear. The CDR3 loop spans 12 amino acids. The germline V gene has CDR1 DFQATT and CDR2 SNEGSKA (reference sequence). Between the trimmed V and J ends, which lost 0 bases and 9 bases, there was a span of 9 bases. This CDR3 reads CSARESWPEQFF. CDR3 DNA: TGCAGTGCTAGAGAAAGTTGGCCTGAGCAGTTCTTC.

The V and J genes are TRBV7-6 and TRBJ2-5; D is ambiguous. The CDR3 has 12 amino acids. The germline V gene has CDR1 SGHVS and CDR2 FNYEAQ. With 0 bases removed from V and 5 bases from J, the gap between germline ends came to 4 bases. The CDR3, as DNA: TGTGCCAGCAGCTTAGCGGGGGAGACCCAGTACTTC. Protein: CASSLAGETQYF. Full variable domain (remainder filled in from reference TRBV7-6 and TRBJ2-5): GAGVSQSPRYKVTKRGQDVALRCDPISGHVSLYWYRQALGQGPEFLTYFNYEAQQDKSGLPNDRFSAERPEGSISTLTIQRTEQRDSAMYRCASSLAGETQYFGPGTRLLVL.

The V and J genes are TRBV6-1 and TRBJ1-2; TRBD1 matches at 8 bases. The CDR3 covers 14 residues. V trimming: 6 bases; J trimming: 4 bases; junction bases outside the gene matches: 7. The germline CDR1 and CDR2 sequences are MNHNS and SASEGT. Written as DNA, the CDR3 is TGTGCCAGCAGCAAACAGGGGGAGGGCTATGGCTACACCTTC. Encoded protein: CASSKQGEGYGYTF.

The V call is TRBV25-1, the J call TRBJ2-7; no reliable D call. The germline CDR1 and CDR2 sequences are MGHDK and SYGVNS. This CDR3 contains 11 residues. V was shortened by 10 bases and J by 4 bases, with 11 bases between the two germline ends. The CDR3 reads CATSQLYEQYF. Here the CDR3 DNA reads TGTGCCACCTCCCAACTTTACGAGCAGTACTTC.

The rearrangement uses TRBV29-1 and TRBJ2-1; D is perhaps TRBD1 (5 bases). The CDR3 runs to 13 residues. The germline V gene encodes CDR1 SQVTM and CDR2 ANQGSEA. V was clipped by 1 base and J by 7 bases, with 11 bases between them. The CDR3 region is CSVEAKGQNEQFF. The CDR3 region has the DNA TGCAGCGTTGAAGCTAAGGGGCAGAATGAGCAGTTCTTC.